This T cell receptor beta chain was sequenced during a study of cytomegalovirus exposure and HLA in healthy donors. The table lists this clone with a few counts. Its antigen is unidentified. From germline, CDR1 is MNHNY and CDR2 SVGAGI (reference sequence). V gave up 5 bases and J gave up 7 bases; unmatched junction bases: 13. The CDR3 runs 16 residues. Study-level findings and limits: For presence/absence analyses, sequencing depth was assumed to be roughly uniform across donors. Likely technical artifact: a cluster of highly shared sequence variants. A later analysis found most CMV-associated TCR beta chains apparently HLA-restricted. Reports indicated that the classifier achieved high specificity and sensitivity in diagnosing cytomegalovirus status.

The PCR was carried out with 60 Vbeta primers and 13 Jbeta primers. The table came from immunoSEQ multiplex PCR; TCRdb's copy has only in-frame clones and leaves some out. Here the sample spans roughly 200,000 clones, 77% being singletons. J is TRBJ1-4 and V is TRBV6-6; 7 positions match TRBD1. The sequenced sample consisted of PBMCs. The TCR comes from a woman aged 55-75 years in good health and CMV-seropositive. Here the CDR3 reads CASSAQSPGQLEKLFF. The CDR3 bases are TGTGCCAGCAGTGCCCAGTCTCCGGGACAGCTTGAAAAACTGTTTTTT.